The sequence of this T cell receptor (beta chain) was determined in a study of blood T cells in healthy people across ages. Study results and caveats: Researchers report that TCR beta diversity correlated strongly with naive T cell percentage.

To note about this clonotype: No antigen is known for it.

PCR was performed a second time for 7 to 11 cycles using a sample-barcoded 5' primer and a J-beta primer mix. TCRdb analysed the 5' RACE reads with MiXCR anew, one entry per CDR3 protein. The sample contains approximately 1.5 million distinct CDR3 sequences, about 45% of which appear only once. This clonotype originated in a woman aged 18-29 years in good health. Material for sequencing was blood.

CDR3 bases: TGCAGCGTTGACGGGACTTTCAATGAGCAGTTCTTC. It translates to CSVDGTFNEQFF. This chain links TRBV29-1 with TRBJ2-1; D is perhaps TRBD2 (6 bases). The germline CDR1 and CDR2 sequences are SQVTM and ANQGSEA. The CDR3 totals 12 residues. The V gene lost 3 bases and the J gene lost 6 bases, with 9 bases spanning the gap.